The rows below give T cell receptor beta chains drawn from one sample of a study of T cells of healthy individuals. A single record per CDR3 protein comes from TCRdb applying MiXCR to the 5' RACE reads. This repertoire shows around 53,000 distinct CDR3 sequences, roughly 14% found once; its top ten account for roughly 15%. The receptor set was obtained from a human donor in good health. Both conserved end residues are part of each CDR3. A D gene is named only where the DNA matches it firmly. Not every row has a clone size; where given, it reads once, few, many or a size class.

>TRBV7-9|few|-|TRBJ1-2
CASSYQVYGYTF
TGTGCCAGCAGCTACCAGGTTTATGGCTACACCTTC
>TRBV7-2|-|TRBD2|TRBJ2-7
CASSFGTSGPYEQYF
TGTGCCAGCAGCTTCGGGACTAGCGGACCCTACGAGCAGTACTTC
>TRBV7-2|-|TRBD1|TRBJ1-2
CASSLATGGVYGYTF
TGTGCCAGCAGCTTAGCGACAGGGGGCGTCTATGGCTACACCTTC
>TRBV4-3|many|-|TRBJ2-3
CASSQQTGPDTQYF
TGCGCCAGCAGCCAACAGACGGGGCCAGATACGCAGTATTTT
>TRBV20-1|-|TRBD2|TRBJ2-3
CSAPSGGVTDTQYF
TGCAGTGCACCTAGCGGGGGGGTCACAGATACGCAGTATTTT
>TRBV12-3/TRBV12-4|few|-|TRBJ2-3
CASTLRGIRDTQYF
TGTGCCAGCACCCTGCGGGGCATTAGAGATACGCAGTATTTT
>TRBV30|few|-|TRBJ1-2
CAWSVPGEGVYGYTF
TGTGCCTGGAGTGTCCCGGGAGAGGGTGTGTATGGCTACACCTTC
>TRBV25-1|many|-|TRBJ1-2
CASSEFRGTIETYRYTF
TGTGCCAGCAGTGAATTTCGCGGCACAATTGAGACCTATCGCTACACCTTC
>TRBV20-1|many|-|TRBJ2-5
CSASFQGTETQYF
TGCAGTGCTTCATTCCAGGGGACGGAGACCCAGTACTTC
>TRBV11-3|many|TRBD2|TRBJ2-3
CASSLLAGPSTDTQYF
TGTGCCAGCAGCTTACTAGCGGGGCCTAGCACAGATACGCAGTATTTT
>TRBV10-3|many|-|TRBJ2-2
CAISERLPENTGELFF
TGTGCCATCAGTGAGAGGCTGCCCGAGAACACCGGGGAGCTGTTTTTT